This TCR beta chain was found in a study of blood T cells in healthy people across ages. About the research overall: With template switching, about one barcoded beta molecule was captured per two T cells. Study outcomes and limitations: Versus aged donors, long-lived donors had higher diversity and more naive CD4+ cells.

This clonotype was recorded a few times. Its antigen is unknown. CDR1 and CDR2 from the germline V gene are DFQATT and SNEGSKA (reference sequence). CDR3 length: 16 amino acids. Trimming stripped 1 base from V and 2 bases from J, with 17 bases between. Primed by a sample-barcoded 5' primer and a J-beta primer mix, a second PCR proceeded for about 7 to 12 cycles. Any given sample supplied a minimum of 3 million CDR3-containing paired-end reads. Each CDR3 protein gets one entry after TCRdb re-called the 5' RACE reads with MiXCR. The data show more than 650,000 distinct CDR3 sequences, about a fifth seen once.

Sequencing was performed on blood. This sequence originates from a man in his sixties or seventies in good health. The rearrangement joins TRBV20-1 to TRBJ1-2; D unresolved. This chain's CDR3 is CSARGGGVRGNYGYTF. CDR3 bases: TGCAGTGCTAGAGGCGGTGGAGTGAGAGGGAACTATGGCTACACCTTC.